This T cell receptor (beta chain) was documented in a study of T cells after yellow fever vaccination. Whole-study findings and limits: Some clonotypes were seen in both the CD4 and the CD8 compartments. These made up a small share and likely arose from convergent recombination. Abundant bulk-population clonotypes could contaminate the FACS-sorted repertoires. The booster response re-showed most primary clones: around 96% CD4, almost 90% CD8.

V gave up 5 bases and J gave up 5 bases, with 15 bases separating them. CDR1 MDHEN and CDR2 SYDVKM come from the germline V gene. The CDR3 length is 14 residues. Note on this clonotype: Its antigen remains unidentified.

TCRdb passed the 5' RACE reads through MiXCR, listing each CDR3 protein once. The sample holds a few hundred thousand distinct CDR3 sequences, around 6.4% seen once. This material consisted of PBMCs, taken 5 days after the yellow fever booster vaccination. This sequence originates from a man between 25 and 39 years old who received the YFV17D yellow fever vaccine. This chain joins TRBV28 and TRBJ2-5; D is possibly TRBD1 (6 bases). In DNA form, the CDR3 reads TGTGCCAGCAGTCAGAAGGGGGTCCTCGAGACCCAGTACTTC. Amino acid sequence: CASSQKGVLETQYF.